This TCR beta chain was observed in a study of CD8+CD57+ T cells in acquired aplastic anemia. The wider study: Sorted CD4+ and CD8+ cells gave an average of approximately 3 ug of DNA. CD4+ cell libraries from healthy donors averaged approximately 9.9 million reads.

Investigators profiled TCR beta VDJ and CDR3 from genomic DNA template. TCRdb redid the calling of the reads with MiXCR, one entry per CDR3 protein. The table includes about 400,000 distinct CDR3 sequences, about two thirds detected once. Study results and limitations: Researchers reported that CD8+ Simpson's diversity was not significantly different in patients versus controls. Both patients and controls carried the same twenty-nine CD8+ CDR3 sequences.

This clonotype showed up just a few times. Its antigen is unknown. V was cut by 4 bases and J by 5 bases, with 14 bases left in between. Germline lookup yields CDR1 LGHDT and CDR2 YNNKEL (reference sequence). The CDR3 contains 14 residues. V and J are TRBV3-1 and TRBJ2-5; D possibly uses TRBD1 or TRBD2 (7 bases each). The sequenced material came from sorted CD4+, CD8+, or CD8+CD57+ T cells (not recorded which) from PBMCs. The sequence was obtained from a human donor in good health, serving as a control. CDR3 DNA: TGTGCCAGCAGCCTTACAGGGGAGGGGGAGACCCAGTACTTC. Its translation is CASSLTGEGETQYF.